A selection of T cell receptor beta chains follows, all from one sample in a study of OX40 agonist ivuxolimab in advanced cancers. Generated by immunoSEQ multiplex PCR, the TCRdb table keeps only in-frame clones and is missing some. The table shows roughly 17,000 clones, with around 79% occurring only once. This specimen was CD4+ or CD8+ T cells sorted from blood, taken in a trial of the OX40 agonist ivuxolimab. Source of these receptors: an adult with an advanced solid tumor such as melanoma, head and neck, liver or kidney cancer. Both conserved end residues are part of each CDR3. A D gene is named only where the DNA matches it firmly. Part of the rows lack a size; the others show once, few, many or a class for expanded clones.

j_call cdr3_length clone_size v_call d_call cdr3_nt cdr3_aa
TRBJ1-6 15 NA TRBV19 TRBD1 TGTGCCAGTAGCAACACAGGGGATTGGAATTCACCCCTCCACTTT CASSNTGDWNSPLHF
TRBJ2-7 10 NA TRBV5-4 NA TGTGCCAGACGGGGGCGAGGGCAGTACTTC CARRGRGQYF
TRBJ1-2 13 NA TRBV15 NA TGTGCCACCAGCAGAGGAGCAAACTATGGCTACACCTTC CATSRGANYGYTF
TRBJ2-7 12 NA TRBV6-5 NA TGTGCCAGCAGTTACATGTGGGGCGAGCAGTACTTC CASSYMWGEQYF
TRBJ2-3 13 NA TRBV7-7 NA TGTGCTAGCAGCTTCGCGAGAGGAGATACGCAGTATTTT CASSFARGDTQYF
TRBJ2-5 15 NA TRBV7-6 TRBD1 TGTGCCAGCAGCTCAGGACAGGGGGCTAAAGAGACCCAGTACTTC CASSSGQGAKETQYF
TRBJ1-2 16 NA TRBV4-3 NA TGCGCCAGCAGCCACCAACGGGGCCGAATGGACTATGGCTACACCTTC CASSHQRGRMDYGYTF
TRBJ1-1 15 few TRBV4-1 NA TGCGCCAGCAGCCAAGTATCCGGTATGAACACTGAAGCTTTCTTT CASSQVSGMNTEAFF
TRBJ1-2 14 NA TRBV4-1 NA TGCGCCAGCAGCCAAGCCGCTCGGGACTATGGCTACACCTTC CASSQAARDYGYTF
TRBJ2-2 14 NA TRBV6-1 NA TGTGCCAGCCGGGGGAAATCGGACACCGGGGAGCTGTTTTTT CASRGKSDTGELFF
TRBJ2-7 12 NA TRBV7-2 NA TGTGCCAGCAGCCCCCTCTCCTACGAGCAGTACTTC CASSPLSYEQYF
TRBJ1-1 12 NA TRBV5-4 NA TGTGCCAGCAGCTTGGTAGGCACTGAAGCTTTCTTT CASSLVGTEAFF
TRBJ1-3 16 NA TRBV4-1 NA TGCGCCAGCAGCCAAAACCCCGACAGCTCTGGAAACACCATATATTTT CASSQNPDSSGNTIYF
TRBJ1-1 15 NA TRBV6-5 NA TGTGCCAGCAGATACACCGGGACATATTACACTGAAGCTTTCTTT CASRYTGTYYTEAFF
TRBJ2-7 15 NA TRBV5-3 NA TGTGCCAGCAGCTCACTCCCGGGCCCGGGGTCCGAGCAGTACTTC CASSSLPGPGSEQYF
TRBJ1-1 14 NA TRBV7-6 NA TGTGCCAGCAGCTTAGCGGGGCAGGTTAGTGAAGCTTTCTTT CASSLAGQVSEAFF
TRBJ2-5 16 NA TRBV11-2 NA TGTGCCAGCAGCCCGGTGGAGGGGGGGGCCGAGGAGACCCAGTACTTC CASSPVEGGAEETQYF
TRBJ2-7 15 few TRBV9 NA TGTGCCAGCAGCCCCCAACGGGACACCCTTTACGAGCAGTACTTC CASSPQRDTLYEQYF
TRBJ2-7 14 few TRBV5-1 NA TGCGCCAGCAGCCCCGCGACACTTTCCTACGAGCAGTACTTC CASSPATLSYEQYF
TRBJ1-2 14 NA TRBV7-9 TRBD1 TGTGCCAGCAGCTTAGAACAGGGGGCGTATGGCTACACCTTC CASSLEQGAYGYTF
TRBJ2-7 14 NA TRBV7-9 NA TGTGCCAGCAGCCTCCGGGACTCCCACTACGAGCAGTACTTC CASSLRDSHYEQYF
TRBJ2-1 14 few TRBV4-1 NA TGCGCCAGCAGCCTCCGCAAAAGCTACAATGAGCAGTTCTTC CASSLRKSYNEQFF
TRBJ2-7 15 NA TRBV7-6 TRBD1 TGTGCCAGCAGCCCGGGACAGTCGAGCTCCTACGAGCAGTACTTC CASSPGQSSSYEQYF
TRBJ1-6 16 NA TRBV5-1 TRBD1 TGCGCCAGCAGCTTGGTTGTGACAGGGTACTCTTCACCCCTCCACTTT CASSLVVTGYSSPLHF
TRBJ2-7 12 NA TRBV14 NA TGTGCCAGCAGCCATAAGGTCTACGAGCAGTACTTC CASSHKVYEQYF
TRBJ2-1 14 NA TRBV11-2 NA TGTGCCAGCAGCTTAGGAGGGGGTCGCAATGAGCAGTTCTTC CASSLGGGRNEQFF
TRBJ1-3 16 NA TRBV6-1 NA TGTGCCAGCAGTGAAGCAGAGGGGTTCTCTGGAAACACCATATATTTT CASSEAEGFSGNTIYF
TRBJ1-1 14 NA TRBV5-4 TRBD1 TGTGCCAGCAGCGGGACAGGGCGGTACACTGAAGCTTTCTTT CASSGTGRYTEAFF
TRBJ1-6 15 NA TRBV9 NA TGTGCCAGCAGCGTAGTACCGGGGGCGGAATCACCCCTCCACTTT CASSVVPGAESPLHF
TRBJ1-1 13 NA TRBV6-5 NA TGTGCCAGCACCGAGGTTGGGAACACTGAAGCTTTCTTT CASTEVGNTEAFF
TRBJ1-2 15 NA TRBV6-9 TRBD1 TGTGCCAGCAGTCTAGCCTGGGACAGCACCTATGGCTACACCTTC CASSLAWDSTYGYTF
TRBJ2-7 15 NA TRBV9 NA TGTGCCAGCAGCGTAGAAGGACAGCCGACCTACGAGCAGTACTTC CASSVEGQPTYEQYF
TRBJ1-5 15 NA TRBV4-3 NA TGCGCCAGCAGCCAAGATTGGGCAGAAGATCAGCCCCAGCATTTT CASSQDWAEDQPQHF
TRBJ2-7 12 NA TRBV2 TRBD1 TGTGCCAGCAGTCCGGGACAGTACGAGCAGTACTTC CASSPGQYEQYF
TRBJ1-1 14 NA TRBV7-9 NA TGTGCCAGCAGTTTTCCCGGGACATCGGCTGGAGCTTTCTTT CASSFPGTSAGAFF
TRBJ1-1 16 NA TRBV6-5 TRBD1 TGTGCCAGCAGTTACTCGTGGACAGGGGAGGACACTGAAGCTTTCTTT CASSYSWTGEDTEAFF
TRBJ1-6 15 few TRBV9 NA TGTGCCAGCAGCGTAGATGGGGGCATTAATTCACCCCTCCACTTT CASSVDGGINSPLHF
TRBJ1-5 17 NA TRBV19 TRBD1 TGTGCCAGTAGTATAGATCGACAGGGATGGGAGAATCAGCCCCAGCATTTT CASSIDRQGWENQPQHF
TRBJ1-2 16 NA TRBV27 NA TGTGCCAGCAGTGCCCTTCGGGTGGGGCGATACTATGGCTACACCTTC CASSALRVGRYYGYTF
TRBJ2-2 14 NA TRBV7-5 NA TGTGCCAGCAGCGACCGGGCTTTCGCCGGGGAGCTGTTTTTT CASSDRAFAGELFF
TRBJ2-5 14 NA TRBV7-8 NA TGTGCCAGCGTAGAGGGGGAGGTACAAGAGACCCAGTACTTC CASVEGEVQETQYF
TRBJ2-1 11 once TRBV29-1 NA TGCAGCGTTGAGGGGGGTTACGGGCAGTTCTTC CSVEGGYGQFF
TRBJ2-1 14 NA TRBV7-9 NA TGTGCCAGCATCCCCCAGACAGCCTACAATGAGCAGTTCTTC CASIPQTAYNEQFF
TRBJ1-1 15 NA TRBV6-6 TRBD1 TGTGCCAGCAGCTACGCCGGGACAGGGGGAACTGAAGCTTTCTTT CASSYAGTGGTEAFF
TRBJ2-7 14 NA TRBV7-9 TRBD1 TGTGCCAGCAGCTCCGGGACAGGGAACTACGAGCAGTACTTC CASSSGTGNYEQYF
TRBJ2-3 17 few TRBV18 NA TGTGCCAGCTCATCCTTAGTCGGGGAGAGGGAGGCAGATACGCAGTATTTT CASSSLVGEREADTQYF
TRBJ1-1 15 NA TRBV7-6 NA TGTGCCAGCAGCTTGGCTCCAGAAATGAACACTGAAGCTTTCTTT CASSLAPEMNTEAFF
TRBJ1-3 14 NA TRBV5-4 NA TGTGCCAGCAGTTCTCCTGGGGCTGGAAACACCATATATTTT CASSSPGAGNTIYF
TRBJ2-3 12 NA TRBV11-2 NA TGTGCCAGCAGCTTAGTGGGAGATACGCAGTATTTT CASSLVGDTQYF
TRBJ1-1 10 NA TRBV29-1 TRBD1 TGCAGCGCTGTGACAGGGGTCGCTTTCTTT CSAVTGVAFF
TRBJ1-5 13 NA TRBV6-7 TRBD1 TGTGCCACTCGGACAGGGGGGGATCAGCCCCAGCATTTT CATRTGGDQPQHF
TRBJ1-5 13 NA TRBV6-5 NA TGTGCCAGCAGTCCAGGCGGGGGTTTGCCCCAGCATTTT CASSPGGGLPQHF
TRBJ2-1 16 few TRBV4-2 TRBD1 TGTGCCAGCAGCCAAGAGGCGGGGCAGGGGGCCAATGAGCAGTTCTTC CASSQEAGQGANEQFF
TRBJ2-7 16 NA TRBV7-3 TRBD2 TGTGCCAGCAGCCTCTACACGGGACTAGCGGGCTACGAGCAGTACTTC CASSLYTGLAGYEQYF
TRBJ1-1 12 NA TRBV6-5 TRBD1 TGTGCCAGCAGTTACGGGACAGCTGAAGCTTTCTTT CASSYGTAEAFF